This passage covers 18 T cell receptor beta chains from one sample sequenced in a study of naive and memory T cell subsets. Both TRBC1 and TRBC2 were covered by a beta constant-region primer of two equimolar oligonucleotides. TCRdb analysed the UMI-ligation and nested PCR reads with MiXCR anew, one entry per CDR3 protein. The sample shows some 36,000 distinct CDR3 sequences, about an eighth of them seen only once. The source material was effector memory CD4+ T cells from blood. Subset described: effector memory, CD45RA- CD27-. These receptors originate from a human donor in good health.

This clonotype has a count of ten or more. The J gene is TRBJ2-4, the V gene TRBV20-1, with 7 nucleotides matching TRBD1. The CDR3 spans 13 residues. Looked up from germline, CDR1 is DFQATT and CDR2 is SNEGSKA (reference sequence). V was pared by 6 bases and J by 6 bases, with 8 bases of the junction left unmatched. The CDR3 sequence is CSALDRLGNIQYF. The CDR3 DNA reads as TGCAGTGCACTGGACAGGTTGGGAAACATTCAGTACTTC.

V and J are TRBV12-3 or TRBV12-4 and TRBJ1-5, with D perhaps matching TRBD1 (6 bases). The CDR3 covers 16 residues. Trimming took 1 base from V and 5 from J, leaving 15 bases between them. The CDR3 region has the DNA TGTGCCAGCAGTTTAGTTGGCAGGGGAGTCTATCAGCCCCAGCATTTT. This encodes CASSLVGRGVYQPQHF.

The sample holds a few counts of this clonotype. The chain couples TRBV4-1 to TRBJ2-1; D remains unclear. This CDR3 has 15 amino acids. Germline CDR1 is MGHRA and CDR2 is YSYEKL. Trimming shortened V by 1 base and J by 3 bases, and 10 bases separated the two germline ends. The CDR3 is CASSQVISFYNEQFF. As DNA, the CDR3 is TGCGCCAGCAGCCAAGTCATTAGCTTCTACAATGAGCAGTTCTTC.

This clonotype was seen a handful of times. J is TRBJ2-1 and V is TRBV29-1; tentatively, D is TRBD1 (6 bases). There are 12 residues in the CDR3. V lost 6 bases and J 8 bases, leaving 14 bases between the germline ends. Germline CDR1 SQVTM, CDR2 ANQGSEA. CDR3 DNA sequence: TGCAGCGTCGGTAGTGGGGGCGATGAGCAGTTCTTC. The encoded protein is CSVGSGGDEQFF.

The chain couples TRBV12-3 or TRBV12-4 to TRBJ1-3; no clear D. This CDR3 region has 16 residues. V was trimmed by 6 bases and J by 0 bases, leaving 15 bases between them. DNA for the CDR3: TGTGCCAGCAGCCCGACCGGCGGGCACTCTGGAAACACCATATATTTT. Amino acid sequence: CASSPTGGHSGNTIYF.

This clonotype was seen repeatedly, ten times or more. V usage is TRBV2 and J usage is TRBJ2-1; the D call may be TRBD1 or TRBD2 (5 bases each). Per germline, CDR1 SNHLY and CDR2 FYNNEI. This CDR3 has 12 amino acids. Deletions cut 1 base from V and 11 bases from J, with 9 bases between. The CDR3 bases are TGTGCCAGCAGTGAAGGGATGGGACAGCAGTTCTTC. It yields the protein CASSEGMGQQFF.

This clonotype was found a few times. The chain employs TRBV7-2 and TRBJ1-1, with D possibly matching TRBD1 (6 bases). CDR1 SGHTA and CDR2 FQGNSA come from the germline V gene. The CDR3 runs 15 residues. V was shortened by 3 bases and J by 1 base, with 12 bases between the two germline ends. CDR3 in amino acids: CASSFTGLGNTEAFF. CDR3 DNA: TGTGCCAGCAGCTTTACAGGGTTGGGGAACACTGAAGCTTTCTTT. The variable domain in full, with the rest retrieved from reference TRBV7-2 and TRBJ1-1, is GAGVSQSPSNKVTEKGKDVELRCDPISGHTALYWYRQSLGQGLEFLIYFQGNSAPDKSGLPSDRFSAERTGGSVSTLTIQRTQQEDSAVYLCASSFTGLGNTEAFFGQGTRLTVV.

This clonotype was detected many times. Given a much more abundant clone one base away, this may be a read error. The chain joins TRBV3-1 to TRBJ2-6, with 8 nucleotides matching TRBD1. The length of the CDR3 is 18 residues. Germline V CDR1 and CDR2: LGHDT, YNNKEL (reference sequence). After removal of 4 bases from V and 2 bases from J, the junction contained 10 bases not matched to a gene. The CDR3 region is CASSPGVGQGAGANVLTF. The CDR3, as DNA: TGTGCCAGCAGCCCTGGGGTTGGACAGGGCGCTGGGGCCAACGTCCTGACTTTC.

This clonotype was seen many times. CDR3 sequence (DNA): TGTGCCAGCAGCTTAGGGGGGGTGAACACTGAAGCTTTCTTT. Its translation: CASSLGGVNTEAFF. The V gene is TRBV5-6, the J gene TRBJ1-1; D is possibly TRBD1 (6 bases). V was cut by 2 bases and J by 0 bases, with 8 bases left in between. Germline loops: CDR1 SGHDT, CDR2 YYEEEE. The CDR3 loop spans 14 amino acids.

This clonotype has ten or more counts. The J gene is TRBJ2-1, the V gene TRBV20-1; the D gene is possibly TRBD2 (5 bases). This CDR3 spans 14 amino acids. Looked up from germline, CDR1 is DFQATT and CDR2 is SNEGSKA (reference sequence). Trimming removed 5 bases from V and 10 bases from J, with 21 bases in between. CDR3 DNA: TGCAGTGCTCCCCCTCTTTCGGGAACATGGGAGCAGTTCTTC. The encoded protein is CSAPPLSGTWEQFF.

J is TRBJ2-5 and V is TRBV6-6, with 7 nucleotides matching TRBD2. There are 12 residues in the CDR3. Germline loops: CDR1 MNHNY, CDR2 SVGAGI (reference sequence). Trimming removed 5 bases from V and 3 bases from J; junction bases left unmatched: 0. CDR3 sequence (DNA): TGTGCCAGCAGTGGGGGGGAAGAGACCCAGTACTTC. Amino acids: CASSGGEETQYF.

The rearrangement uses TRBV24-1 and TRBJ1-1; a possible D gene is TRBD1 (6 bases). Germline loops: CDR1 KGHDR, CDR2 SFDVKD. The CDR3 contains 12 residues. Trimming left V 1 base short and J 9 bases short, with 8 bases between. Here the CDR3 reads CATSDFQGKAFF. The CDR3 bases are TGTGCCACCAGTGATTTCCAGGGGAAAGCTTTCTTT.

This clonotype was observed many times. The chain links TRBV12-3 or TRBV12-4 to TRBJ2-1; D is unclear. The CDR3 sequence is 11 residues long. Trimming pared 3 bases from V and 9 bases from J, leaving 6 bases between. DNA of the CDR3: TGTGCCAGCAGTTTGGGTAGTGAGCAGTTCTTC. Translating gives CASSLGSEQFF.

The CDR3 nucleotides are TGTGCCAGCAGCACTCGCTTCCAAAACCCTTGGGACAGGGGGCTTTTGAGGGCTGAAGCTTTCTTT. This encodes CASSTRFQNPWDRGLLRAEAFF. The chain has TRBV9 and TRBJ1-1; 12 bases fit TRBD1. Germline loops: CDR1 SGDLS, CDR2 YYNGEE. With 4 bases clipped from V and 6 bases from J, the junction kept 28 bases outside the gene matches. The CDR3 is 22 residues long. Drawing the rest from reference TRBV9 and TRBJ1-1, the complete variable domain is DSGVTQTPKHLITATGQRVTLRCSPRSGDLSVYWYQQSLDQGLQFLIQYYNGEERAKGNILERFSAQQFPDLHSELNLSSLELGDSALYFCASSTRFQNPWDRGLLRAEAFFGQGTRLTVV.

The table lists this clonotype with a few counts. The V gene is TRBV20-1, the J gene TRBJ2-3; 8 positions match TRBD2. The ends lost 6 bases at V and 5 bases at J; junction bases unmatched: 10. CDR3 length: 14 amino acids. Germline CDR1 is DFQATT and CDR2 is SNEGSKA (reference sequence). As DNA, the CDR3 is TGCAGTGCCGGCGGAGCGGGAGTTGTAGATACGCAGTATTTT. This codes for CSAGGAGVVDTQYF.

This chain links TRBV30 with TRBJ2-1, with D perhaps matching TRBD2 (5 bases). Germline V gene sequence: CDR1 GTSNPN, CDR2 SVGIG (reference sequence). This CDR3 is 14 amino acids long. Trimming took off 0 bases at V and 15 bases at J, with 21 bases between the two ends. CDR3 DNA sequence: TGTGCCTGGAGTGTCCCCCAAACTCGGAGGAAAGGGTTCTTC. This gives the protein CAWSVPQTRRKGFF.

This chain joins TRBV6-2 or TRBV6-3 and TRBJ2-1; TRBD1 matches 10 bases. Germline V gene lookup returns CDR1 MNHEY and CDR2 SVGEGT. V shed 5 bases, J shed 8 bases, and the junction held 24 bases outside the gene matches. This CDR3 spans 20 amino acids. This CDR3 is CASSARDRGLQMARIYEQFF. DNA of the CDR3: TGTGCCAGCAGTGCACGGGACAGGGGACTTCAGATGGCTCGTATCTATGAGCAGTTCTTC.

The genes are TRBV18 and TRBJ2-1; D might be TRBD2 (5 bases). Germline V CDR1 and CDR2: KGHSH, LQKENI. The CDR3 totals 15 residues. Trimming cost V 6 bases and J 7 bases, with 19 bases left between them. The CDR3 nucleotides read TGTGCCAGCTCCCCCGAAGGACTCCCGGGGAATGAGCAGTTCTTC. Protein sequence: CASSPEGLPGNEQFF.